This TCR beta chain is from a study of cytomegalovirus exposure and HLA in healthy donors (dated by TCRdb to 2016 to 2017). Regarding the complete study: A later analysis indicated that the roughly 130 validation repertoires were generated on the platform also employed for the 700 or so repertoires of the first cohort. A separate validation cohort of roughly 130 different subjects was used in addition to the roughly 620-subject first cohort. The study aimed to test whether cataloging public T cell receptors could reveal signatures of past pathogen exposure. High-throughput TCR immunosequencing, statistical association of individual TCRs with disease status, and machine learning were combined to predict cytomegalovirus infection status.

As for this clone: The antigen this receptor binds is unknown. Base qualities are not recorded, but no much larger clone differs from it by a single base.

The germline V gene gives CDR1 as SGHRS and CDR2 as YFSETQ. Trimming accounts for 4 bases at V and 4 bases at J, while the number of junction bases matched to no gene is 10. Including cysteine and phenylalanine, the CDR3 has 17 amino acids. CDR3 DNA is the only sequence kept; it has 51 bases, read in frame from the first base. The method was the immunoSEQ multiplex PCR assay. In the source study's methods: A statistical classification framework was developed to diagnose cytomegalovirus status using the catalog of TCR beta chain sequences. TCRdb provides this immuneACCESS table in a form limited to in-frame rearrangements. Some clones are lacking; in checked studies, under half of them reflect an unresolved V gene, and why the rest are absent is not known. V and J calls and clone size come straight from that table; D and trimming were deduced from the DNA. The sample contains over 200,000 clones, over 65% of them found a single time. Around 5.4% of the sample is held by the ten biggest clonotypes.

Study-level results and caveats: In vitro tests confirmed that three of the cytomegalovirus-associated TCR beta chains recognize cytomegalovirus antigens. A later analysis had no HLA typing for the validation cohort, so co-occurrence there was scored across all 120 repertoires. In the study, 164 TCR beta chains were listed as associated with cytomegalovirus. Subsequent analysis determined that TCRs grouped into clusters in the first cohort also showed a tendency toward co-occurrence across the roughly 110 validation repertoires, and approximately 93% of cluster scores exceeded 0. Most TCR sequences were observed very rarely across donors, whereas some public TCRs were present in many individuals. The classifier was reported to diagnose cytomegalovirus status with high specificity and sensitivity in both the original cohort and the validation cohort. The authors suggested that the approach could potentially be extended to other disease states and immunological phenotypes.

Donors formed part of the validation cohort, which comprised 95 to 150 subjects and was distinct from the first cohort of 666 subjects. Material: PBMCs. The chain is assembled from TRBV5-1 and TRBJ2-6; TRBD1 aligns with 8 central bases. This TCR was recovered from a young woman in good health and CMV-seronegative. The CDR3 amino acid sequence is: CASSIDRGASGANVLTF. The DNA reads as follows: TGCGCCAGCAGCATTGACAGGGGAGCATCCGGGGCCAACGTCCTGACTTTC.